This entry describes one T cell receptor beta chain. Its specificity is unknown. The time point is: peripheral blood 6 weeks after treatment start. Some clones are missing from TCRdb's copy, which holds only in-frame ones; the method was immunoSEQ multiplex PCR. The sample holds some 51,000 clones; about 88% are singletons and the top ten take 2% to 3%. The V gene end was trimmed by 7 bases and the J gene end by 5 bases; junction bases not matched to a gene: 13. The CDR3 covers 15 residues. The germline V gene encodes CDR1 LNHDA and CDR2 SQIVND (reference sequence). The source of the sample is a study of PD-L1 blockade in urothelial cancer. Across the whole study: Patients had been given 0 to 3 earlier chemotherapy regimens. General observations from the study: More expansion of tumor-associated blood clones, seen at 3 weeks, marked durable-benefit patients.

The starting material was PBMCs, obtained around atezolizumab (anti-PD-L1) treatment. This clonotype was sampled from a man aged 55 to 70 with urothelial cancer. This chain joins TRBV19 and TRBJ1-1; TRBD1 matches at 7 bases. CDR3 sequence: CASNGYRGRGTEAFF. CDR3 coding DNA: TGTGCCAGTAACGGATACAGGGGCCGGGGTACTGAAGCTTTCTTT.